In this sample, the clone carrying this TCR beta chain turned up many times. Genomic DNA provided the template from which TCR beta VDJ and CDR3 profiles were obtained. TCRdb passed the reads through MiXCR, listing each CDR3 protein once. The sample has approximately 200,000 distinct CDR3 sequences; over 60% are singletons. This specimen comes from a study of CD8+CD57+ T cells in acquired aplastic anemia. Germline assignment: CDR1 MNHEY and CDR2 SVGEGT. V dropped 5 bases and J dropped 4; count of bases not matched to a gene: 5. CDR3 length: 16 residues. The sequence was obtained from a human donor in good health. Sequencing input: sorted CD4+, CD8+, or CD8+CD57+ T cells (not recorded which) from PBMCs. The gene calls are TRBV6-2 or TRBV6-3 and TRBJ2-1, with 13 positions matching TRBD2. CDR3 protein: CASSHGLAGEYNEQFF. The CDR3 DNA reads TGTGCCAGCAGTCATGGACTAGCGGGGGAATACAATGAGCAGTTCTTC.